Below are 9 T cell receptor beta chains sequenced from a single sample in a study of T-cell reconstitution after alpha-beta-depleted transplantation in children. Unique molecular identifiers were used to barcode this TCRbeta library. TCRdb called the PCR reads again in MiXCR, with one record for every CDR3 protein. This table has under 300,000 distinct CDR3 sequences, 11% appearing once. This sample comprised peripheral blood, obtained 180 days after TCRalphabeta/CD19-depleted stem cell transplant. These receptors originate from a male patient between 2 and 10 years old who had a stem cell transplant for chronic granulomatous disease, so the T cells may come from the graft donor.

In its sample, this clonotype was seen many times. The chain combines TRBV9 with TRBJ2-1; TRBD2 matches 9 bases. The CDR3 sequence is 14 residues long. Germline CDR1 is SGDLS and CDR2 is YYNGEE. After removal of 3 bases from V and 8 bases from J, the junction contained 6 bases not matched to a gene. The CDR3 here is CASSGHSGRYEQFF. For the CDR3, the DNA is TGTGCCAGCAGCGGTCATAGCGGGAGATATGAGCAGTTCTTC. The full variable domain, with the rest looked up from reference TRBV9 and TRBJ2-1, is DSGVTQTPKHLITATGQRVTLRCSPRSGDLSVYWYQQSLDQGLQFLIQYYNGEERAKGNILERFSAQQFPDLHSELNLSSLELGDSALYFCASSGHSGRYEQFFGPGTRLTVL.

This clonotype occurred many times. V usage is TRBV29-1 and J usage is TRBJ1-2; TRBD1 might be the D (5 bases). The V and J ends lost 4 bases and 8 bases respectively, with 8 bases between them. The germline gives CDR1 SQVTM, CDR2 ANQGSEA. The CDR3 has 10 residues. The DNA for the CDR3 is TGCAGCGTTGTAGGGGCGGGCTACACCTTC. Its translation: CSVVGAGYTF.

There are a few counts of this clonotype. This chain's CDR3 is CASSLARYHEQYF. DNA of the CDR3: TGTGCCAGCAGCTTAGCCCGCTACCACGAGCAGTACTTC. This chain links TRBV7-2 with TRBJ2-7; D is unresolved. CDR1 SGHTA and CDR2 FQGNSA come from the germline V gene. V lost 0 bases to trimming and J lost 5 bases, with 8 bases between them. The CDR3 has 13 residues. The complete variable domain, with remaining parts taken from reference TRBV7-2 and TRBJ2-7, reads GAGVSQSPSNKVTEKGKDVELRCDPISGHTALYWYRQSLGQGLEFLIYFQGNSAPDKSGLPSDRFSAERTGGSVSTLTIQRTQQEDSAVYLCASSLARYHEQYFGPGTRLTVT.

As concerns this clonotype: A clone one base away is much larger, so this may be a read error. J is TRBJ2-5 and V is TRBV12-3 or TRBV12-4; D is perhaps TRBD1 or TRBD2 (5 bases each). V gave up 7 bases and J gave up 1 base, with 13 bases separating them. The CDR3 sequence is 14 residues long. The CDR3 loop is CASKLGRIQETQYF. The CDR3 DNA reads as TGTGCCAGCAAGCTGGGACGGATCCAAGAGACCCAGTACTTC.

As to this clonotype: One base away lies a much larger clone, so this may be a sequencing read error. V and J are TRBV5-1 and TRBJ2-2, with no clear D. The germline V gene encodes CDR1 SGHRS and CDR2 YFSETQ. Trimming took off 1 base at V and 3 bases at J, with 10 bases between the two ends. This CDR3 region has 15 residues. The CDR3 loop reads CASSLSCGHTGELFF. CDR3 sequence (DNA): TGCGCCAGCAGCTTGTCATGCGGACACACCGGGGAGCTGTTTTTT. The full variable domain, completed using reference TRBV5-1 and TRBJ2-2, is KAGVTQTPRYLIKTRGQQVTLSCSPISGHRSVSWYQQTPGQGLQFLFEYFSETQRNKGNFPGRFSGRQFSNSRSEMNVSTLELGDSALYLCASSLSCGHTGELFFGEGSRLTVL.

At least ten counts were recorded for this clonotype. The V call is TRBV20-1, the J call TRBJ2-5, with TRBD2 identical over 12 bases. This CDR3 region has 15 residues. The V gene end was trimmed by 4 bases and the J gene end by 4 bases; junction bases not matched to a gene: 7. CDR1 and CDR2 from the germline V gene are DFQATT and SNEGSKA (reference sequence). The CDR3 coding sequence is TGCAGTGCTAACCTAGCGGGAGGGCCGGGAGAGACCCAGTACTTC. Protein sequence: CSANLAGGPGETQYF.

In its sample, this clonotype was seen many times. This rearrangement joins TRBV18 to TRBJ2-2; no definite D call. Germline V gene sequence: CDR1 KGHSH, CDR2 LQKENI. Trimming cost V 8 bases and J 6 bases, with 4 bases left between them. The CDR3 loop spans 10 amino acids. In DNA form, the CDR3 reads TGTGCCAGCGCCGCCGGGGAGCTGTTTTTT. It specifies CASAAGELFF. The whole variable domain, remainder taken from reference TRBV18 and TRBJ2-2, is NAGVMQNPRHLVRRRGQEARLRCSPMKGHSHVYWYRQLPEEGLKFMVYLQKENIIDESGMPKERFSAEFPKEGPSILRIQQVVRGDSAAYFCASAAGELFFGEGSRLTVL.

This clonotype was seen ten or more times. The rearrangement links TRBV5-1 to TRBJ2-1, with 9 positions matching TRBD2. This CDR3 contains 17 residues. In germline, CDR1 is SGHRS, CDR2 YFSETQ. The junction had 12 bases not matched to a gene; V was cut back by 4 bases and J by 4 bases. The CDR3 sequence is CASSPRGASGTYNEQFF. The DNA for the CDR3 is TGCGCCAGCAGCCCGCGCGGGGCTAGCGGGACTTACAATGAGCAGTTCTTC.

This clonotype was observed at least ten times. This sequence joins TRBV7-3 and TRBJ2-2; D remains ambiguous. CDR3 length: 14 residues. The V end was cut by 7 bases, the J end by 0 bases, with 9 bases between. Germline CDR1 reads SGHTA; CDR2 reads FQGTGA. CDR3 protein: CASILRANTGELFF. The DNA of the CDR3 is TGTGCCAGCATCCTACGGGCGAACACCGGGGAGCTGTTTTTT.